This record covers a single T cell receptor (beta chain). Its specific antigen is unknown. Base qualities are not at hand, and no much larger clone is one base apart. The cohort consisted of approximately 670 healthy bone marrow donors. At the time of sampling, all cohort members were nominally healthy, though unrecorded immune exposures were likely present. The donor tested CMV seropositive, placing the donor among the 290 or so seropositive members of the cohort. Each donor provided a peripheral blood sample, and peripheral blood mononuclear cells were used for TCR beta sequencing. The Qiagen DNeasy Blood Extraction Kit was used to extract genomic DNA from the blood cell samples. There are 14 amino acids in the CDR3, from cysteine to phenylalanine inclusive. Solely the CDR3 DNA is kept, with 42 bases framed from the first base. The germline V gene encodes CDR1 SGHDN and CDR2 FVKESK. V sheds 4 bases and J sheds 2 bases, leaving 6 bases between their ends.

The sample comes from a study of cytomegalovirus exposure and HLA in healthy donors (dated by TCRdb to between 2016 and 2019). Context from the whole study: An earlier analysis of some 500 of the donors reported more than 250 Gb of sequence data and 117 million unique TCR beta sequences from about 179 million T cells. An early release that covered 500 to 800 HLA-typed donors contained about 290 gigabases of sequencing data and roughly 84 million unique TCR sequences. Across some 400 genotyped donors of the cohort, an average of roughly 200,000 unique TCR beta nucleotide sequences per donor were sequenced, and roughly 17% of those sequences were non-productive. Roughly 5 DR-DQ haplotypes were treated as single units for association and clustering because of strong linkage in the cohort. Class I and class II HLA loci were covered by the typing at four-digit resolution. In the later analysis, no new phenotypic data were used to find candidate immune exposures; instead, reliance was placed on TCR beta sequences and their occurrence across donors. In a later genetic analysis, genome-wide SNP genotypes for about 55% of the roughly 700 donors were used, and that subset was treated as a discovery cohort. Besides the first cohort of about 730 subjects, a separate validation cohort made up of over a hundred different subjects was used. To decide whether each TCR beta V gene segment behaved as functional or pseudogenic, an earlier analysis of fewer than 750 of the donors relied on high-throughput TCR beta sequencing. A later analysis re-analyzed previously published TCR beta repertoires from 660 or so donors and added high-resolution HLA genotyping to study TCR occurrence patterns. The study aimed to test whether signatures of past pathogen exposure could be identified by cataloging public T cell receptors. Donor age, sex, ethnicity and CMV serostatus were collected together with the repertoire data. The study used immunosequencing to profile the T cell repertoires of several hundred subjects and linked those repertoires to cytomegalovirus serostatus. Typing coverage differed by locus: A, B, C, DRB1 and DQB1 were typed in about 620-630 donors, DQA1 in around 500, DPA1 in some 610, and DPB1 in approximately 450. All discovery cohort repertoires had been generated using a single sequencing platform. To predict cytomegalovirus infection status, the study brought together high-throughput TCR immunosequencing, statistical association of individual TCRs with disease status, and machine learning. Of the roughly 400 genotyped donors, around 81% fell in the genetic ancestry cluster associated with self-reported Caucasian donors. Summary of the overall study and its limitations: This cohort had only TCR beta chains sequenced, and the lack of alpha or paired-chain data limited which features could be detected. Because counts were too low, about 15 rarely observed V segments, including chromosome 9 orphons, were left out of the earlier analysis of approximately 500 of the donors. Linkage disequilibrium might explain the correlated functional status among segregating V segments, but an unknown experimental factor could not be ruled out. In the study, some 160 TCR beta chains were listed as associated with cytomegalovirus. Strong co-occurrence of HLA alleles, especially DR and DQ, made assigning TCR associations to individual alleles difficult. Presence/absence analyses assumed roughly uniform sequencing depth across donors, an assumption that may not hold. In a later genetic analysis, a missense DCLRE1C variant was associated with V-gene and J-gene trimming of TCR beta chains, and the association was replicated in an independent cohort. The classifier was reported to diagnose cytomegalovirus status with high specificity and sensitivity in both the original and validation cohorts. In an earlier analysis of over 550 of the donors, most TCR beta V segments were observed in productive rearrangements about 87% or about 30% of the time, broadly matching IMGT annotations. A few of the identified cytomegalovirus-associated TCR beta chains were confirmed in vitro to be specific for cytomegalovirus antigens. A later analysis associated 15,000 to 20,000 TCR beta sequences with specific HLA alleles at a false discovery rate of 0.05. In a later analysis, the rate of TCR association differed among HLA loci, with DRB1 alleles having the most associated TCRs and HLA-C alleles having the fewest. A further reported finding was that TCR beta sequences accurately predicted the HLA-A and HLA-B alleles for most subjects in the first cohort. According to a later analysis, parvovirus B19, influenza, CMV and Epstein-Barr virus appeared linked to several top co-occurrence clusters. In a later analysis, HLA-associated TCR beta chains showed more clonal expansion and lower generation probabilities than non-associated chains that were equally common. Because HLA typing was missing for some donors at each locus, association tests included only the typed subset. In a later genetic analysis, fewer N-insertions in productive TCRs were reported among donors in an Asian-associated ancestry cluster than the approximately 630-donor mean. The 87-base-pair reads could not distinguish some IMGT-functional V segments, including TRBV6-2 and TRBV6-3, so those segments were excluded. The authors suggested that the approach could potentially be generalized to other disease states and immunological phenotypes. A cluster of highly shared sequence variants was judged likely to represent a technical artifact of the sequencing pipeline. Most CMV-associated TCR beta chains appeared to be HLA-restricted in a later analysis, and the HLA associations seemed to be driven largely by CMV exposure. Immune exposure information for the cohort was limited to CMV serostatus. While some public TCRs were present in many individuals, most TCR sequences turned up only very rarely across donors.

The library was built by means of the immunoSEQ multiplex PCR assay. A mixture of 60 forward primers for TCR Vbeta segments and 13 reverse primers for TCR Jbeta segments was used in the multiplex PCR. Amplification of the CDR3 region of rearranged TCR beta genes was performed with a multiplex PCR assay on genomic DNA. On the Illumina HiSeq System, the amplified TCR beta libraries were sequenced as 87-base-pair reads. In the authors' own workflow: A later analysis counted tens of millions of unique TCR beta chains across the 550 to 800 repertoires, and some 12 million of these chains were shared by at least two donors. A nearest-neighbor algorithm error-corrected the raw reads and collapsed the reads into unique sequences, merging closely related sequences to remove PCR and sequencing errors. To assign V, D and J gene segments, CDR3 sequences were aligned to IMGT reference sequences. For a sequence to be retained, a match of at least six nucleotides was required to both a V gene segment and a J gene segment. A rearrangement counted as productive if the CDR3 had no stop codons and remained in frame with V and J, and every other rearrangement counted as non-productive. CDR3 was defined by IMGT convention, running from the second conserved V-encoded cysteine to the conserved J-encoded phenylalanine. The earlier analysis of some 540 of the donors excluded any sequence lacking an unambiguous match to a single V gene segment. An earlier analysis of 450 to 650 of the donors called V segments functional above 56.7% productive rearrangements and segregating when the between-donor standard deviation exceeded 5%. A statistical classification framework was built for diagnosing cytomegalovirus status from the catalog of TCR beta chain sequences. In a later analysis, V and J genes were assigned by comparing TCR nucleotide sequences against IMGT/GENE-DB human TR gene sequences. Using the TCRdist pipeline, a later analysis assigned CDR3 sequences along with most-parsimonious VDJ recombination scenarios. In a later analysis, every TCR beta chain was defined by the combination of its CDR3 amino acid sequence and its V-gene family, and reads without a unique V-gene family were dropped. As a way to deal with suspected cross-contamination and a sequencing artifact, a later analysis dropped hundreds of nucleotide sequences that were highly shared and had low generation probability. In a later analysis, a clonal expansion index for each public chain was calculated from normalized within-repertoire ranks of inferred template counts. A later analysis computed generation probabilities with a VDJ recombination model fitted to out-of-frame rearrangements, and checked the results against IGoR. In a later analysis, TCR-TCR, TCR-HLA and TCR-CMV co-occurrence was scored with hypergeometric tests, and a repertoire-size bias correction was applied to TCR pairs. In a later analysis, false discovery rates were estimated by permuting HLA or CMV assignments 20 times. In a later analysis, co-occurring TCRs were grouped with DBSCAN, and TCRdist sequence similarity was added when clustering was performed within HLA-allele-positive subsets. Co-occurrence clustering excluded repertoires with fewer than 30,000 or more than 120,000 public chains, plus five with anomalous nucleotide sharing. Here the immuneACCESS table is served through TCRdb, limited to in-frame sequences with V and J called. Missing clones are a known gap in these copies; in checked studies unresolved V genes cover under half, and the rest lacks a known reason. Clone size and V and J calls were adopted from that table, with D and trimming inferred from the DNA. Recorded for this sample are about 130,000 clones; approximately 17% of them occurred a single time. The ten largest clones add up to roughly 2.7% of the sample.

What was sequenced was PBMCs. The TCR sequence derives from a female donor in good health and CMV-seropositive. Recombination linked TRBV14 to TRBJ1-6, with the D segment identity uncertain. The nucleotide sequence reads TGTGCCAGCAGCCGAACAACCTATAATTCACCCCTCCACTTT. Its amino acids are CASSRTTYNSPLHF.